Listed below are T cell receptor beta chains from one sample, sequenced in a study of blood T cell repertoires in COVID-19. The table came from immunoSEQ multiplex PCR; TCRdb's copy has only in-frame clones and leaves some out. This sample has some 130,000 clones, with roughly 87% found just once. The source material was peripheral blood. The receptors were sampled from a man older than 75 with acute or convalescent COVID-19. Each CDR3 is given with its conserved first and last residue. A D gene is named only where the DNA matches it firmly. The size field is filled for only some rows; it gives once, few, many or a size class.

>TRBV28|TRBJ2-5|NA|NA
TGTGCCAGCAGTTCGGGGGGCCCTAGGCGAGAGACCCAGTACTTC
CASSSGGPRRETQYF
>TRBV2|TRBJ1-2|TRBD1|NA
TGTGCCAGCAGGAAGGGGACAGGGATGCCCTATGGCTACACCTTC
CASRKGTGMPYGYTF
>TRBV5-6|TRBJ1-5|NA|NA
TGTGCCAGCAGCTTGGCACTTGGTGTAAGTCAGCCCCAGCATTTT
CASSLALGVSQPQHF
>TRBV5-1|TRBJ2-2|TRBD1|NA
TGCGCCAGCAGCATACAGGGGGCGGTCACCGGGGAGCTGTTTTTT
CASSIQGAVTGELFF
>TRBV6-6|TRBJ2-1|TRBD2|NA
TGTGCCAGCAGTTACCCCGGGACTAGCGGGAGTTATGAGCAGTTCTTC
CASSYPGTSGSYEQFF
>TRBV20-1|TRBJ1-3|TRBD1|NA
TGCAGTGCTAGTTCAGGGGGCGCTGGAAACACCATATATTTT
CSASSGGAGNTIYF
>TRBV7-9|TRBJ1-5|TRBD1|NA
TGTGCCAGCAGCTTGACAGGGACCCAGCCCCAGCATTTT
CASSLTGTQPQHF
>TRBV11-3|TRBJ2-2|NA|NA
TGTGCCAGCAGCTCGTTCAGGACCGGGGAGCTGTTTTTT
CASSSFRTGELFF
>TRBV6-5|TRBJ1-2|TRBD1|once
TGTGCCAGCAGTAGATCCGGGACAGACCCTTATGGCTACACCTTC
CASSRSGTDPYGYTF
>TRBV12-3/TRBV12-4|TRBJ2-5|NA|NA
TGTGCCAGCAGTTCAGGGTGGGAGACCCAGTACTTC
CASSSGWETQYF
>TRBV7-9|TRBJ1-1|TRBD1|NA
TGTGCCAGCAGCACAGGGGGCTCTGAAGCTTTCTTT
CASSTGGSEAFF
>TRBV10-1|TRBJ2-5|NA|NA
TGCGCCAGCAGCCCCCAGGGTAAAGAGACCCAGTACTTC
CASSPQGKETQYF
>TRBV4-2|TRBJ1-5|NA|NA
TGTGCCAGCAGCCAAGATCCAGGACAGACAGGCAATCAGCCCCAGCATTTT
CASSQDPGQTGNQPQHF
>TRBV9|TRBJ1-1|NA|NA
TGTGCCAGCAGCGTAGTGGGCACGCCGAACACTGAAGCTTTCTTT
CASSVVGTPNTEAFF
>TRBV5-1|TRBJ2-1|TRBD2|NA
TGCGCCAGCAGCTTGACTAGCGGGAGGTCAAGCTCCTACAATGAGCAGTTCTTC
CASSLTSGRSSSYNEQFF
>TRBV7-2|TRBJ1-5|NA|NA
TGTGCCAGCAGCTTACGGGTAGCGGACCCTCGACAGCCCCAGCATTTT
CASSLRVADPRQPQHF
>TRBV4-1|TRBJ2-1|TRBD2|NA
TGCGCCAGCAGCCAAGAATCTAGCGGGAGCTACAATGAGCAGTTCTTC
CASSQESSGSYNEQFF
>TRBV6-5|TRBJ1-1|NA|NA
TGTGCCAGCAGTCGTCATAGCGACACTGAAGCTTTCTTT
CASSRHSDTEAFF
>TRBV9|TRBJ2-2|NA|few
TGTGCCAGCAGCCCCCGCGGGGTCACCGGGGAGCTGTTTTTT
CASSPRGVTGELFF
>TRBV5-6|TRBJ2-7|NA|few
TGTGCCAGCAGCTTGGATGTCGGCGAGCAGTACTTC
CASSLDVGEQYF
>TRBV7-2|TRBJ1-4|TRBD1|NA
TGTGCCAGCAGCGGACAGGCTTCAACTAATGAAAAACTGTTTTTT
CASSGQASTNEKLFF
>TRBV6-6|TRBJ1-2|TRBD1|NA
TGTGCCAGCAGTCCAAGGATCAGGGGGGCACATAACTATGGCTACACCTTC
CASSPRIRGAHNYGYTF
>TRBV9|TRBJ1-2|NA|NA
TGTGCCAGCAGCGTAGAAGCGGAGGTATATGGCTACACCTTC
CASSVEAEVYGYTF
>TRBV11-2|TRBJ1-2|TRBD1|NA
TGTGCCAGCAGCCCTCGGACAGGGAGCTTAATATCTTTTGGCTACACCTTC
CASSPRTGSLISFGYTF
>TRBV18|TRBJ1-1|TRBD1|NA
TGTGCCAGCTCACCACCGGGACAGTATAACACTGAAGCTTTCTTT
CASSPPGQYNTEAFF
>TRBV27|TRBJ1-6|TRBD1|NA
TGTGCCAGCAGCGCCGGGACAGGCTATTTCCCCCTCCACTTT
CASSAGTGYFPLHF
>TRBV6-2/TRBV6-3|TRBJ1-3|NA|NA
TGTGCCAGCAGTTTGGACAGTCACTCGCGAAACACCATATATTTT
CASSLDSHSRNTIYF
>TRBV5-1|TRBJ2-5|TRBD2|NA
TGCGCCAGCAGCTCGGGACGGACTAGCGGGGAAGTGGGGGAGACCCAGTACTTC
CASSSGRTSGEVGETQYF
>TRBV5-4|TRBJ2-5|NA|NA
TGTGCCAGCAGCTTGAGGACGGCGCCAGGGGAGACCCAGTACTTC
CASSLRTAPGETQYF
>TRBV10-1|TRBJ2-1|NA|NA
TGCGCCAGCAGTGAGTCGGCGGCAGGGTACAATGAGCAGTTCTTC
CASSESAAGYNEQFF
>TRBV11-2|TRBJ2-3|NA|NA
TGTGCCAGCAGCTTAAAACAGGGTGGAACAGATACGCAGTATTTT
CASSLKQGGTDTQYF
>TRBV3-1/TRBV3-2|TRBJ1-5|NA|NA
TGTGCCAGCAGCCAAGATCAACTGGGGGGGCCCCAGCATTTT
CASSQDQLGGPQHF
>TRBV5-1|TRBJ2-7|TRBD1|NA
TGCGCCAGCAGCACTAGACAGGGAAGCGAGCAGTACTTC
CASSTRQGSEQYF
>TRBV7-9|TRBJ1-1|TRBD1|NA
TGTGCCAGCAGCGCCTGGGACAGGAGAGGGACTGAAGCTTTCTTT
CASSAWDRRGTEAFF
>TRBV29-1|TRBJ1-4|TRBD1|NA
TGCAGCGTTGGAACAGGGGTGTCGCATCTGTTTTTT
CSVGTGVSHLFF
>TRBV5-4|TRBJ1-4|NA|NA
TGTGCCAGCAGCTTGTCGTCCGGACGCGGGGCGGAAAAACTGTTTTTT
CASSLSSGRGAEKLFF
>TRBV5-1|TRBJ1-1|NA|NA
TGCGCCAGCAGCCCCCACGTCCGGGGACTCACGAAGGGCACTGAAGCTTTCTTT
CASSPHVRGLTKGTEAFF
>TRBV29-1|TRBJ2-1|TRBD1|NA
TGCAGCGTTGAGGAGCAGGGGGATGAGCAGTTCTTC
CSVEEQGDEQFF
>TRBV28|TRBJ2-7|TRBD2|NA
TGTGCCAGCAGTTACGAGACTAGCGGGAGGTACGAGCAGTACTTC
CASSYETSGRYEQYF
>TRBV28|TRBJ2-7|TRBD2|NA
TGTGCCAGCAGTACTACTAGCGGGACCCCCTACGAGCAGTACTTC
CASSTTSGTPYEQYF
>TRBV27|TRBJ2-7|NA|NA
TGTGCCAGCAGTTGGGCGGGTGTCTCCTACGAGCAGTACTTC
CASSWAGVSYEQYF
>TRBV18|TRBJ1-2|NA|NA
TGTGCCAGCTCACCCACTTCCCAGGGGCAGGGCTACACCTTC
CASSPTSQGQGYTF
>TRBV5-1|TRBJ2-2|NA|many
TGCGCCAGCAGCTTACGGGGGGCCATAAACACCGGGGAGCTGTTTTTT
CASSLRGAINTGELFF
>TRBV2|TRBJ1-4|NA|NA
TGTGCCTCATTAGGACAGTCGGGGGAAAAACTGTTTTTT
CASLGQSGEKLFF
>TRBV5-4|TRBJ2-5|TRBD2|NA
TGTGCCAGCAGCTTTCGGGAGGGCCAAGAGACCCAGTACTTC
CASSFREGQETQYF
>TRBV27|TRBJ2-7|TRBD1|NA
TGTGCCAGCAGTTTATCAGACAGGGTAGGCGAGCAGTACTTC
CASSLSDRVGEQYF
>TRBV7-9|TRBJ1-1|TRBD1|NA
TGTGCCAGCAGCTCCAGGACAGGGAGTGACGCTGAAGCTTTCTTT
CASSSRTGSDAEAFF
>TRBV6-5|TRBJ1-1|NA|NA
TGTGCCAGCCAGGGAGGGGAGAACACTGAAGCTTTCTTT
CASQGGENTEAFF
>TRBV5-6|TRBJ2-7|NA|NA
TGTGCCAGCAGCTTGGACCCCTACTACGAGCAGTACTTC
CASSLDPYYEQYF
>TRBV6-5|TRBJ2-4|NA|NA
TGTGCCAGCAGTTACTCGGGGGGAGCCAAAAACATTCAGTACTTC
CASSYSGGAKNIQYF
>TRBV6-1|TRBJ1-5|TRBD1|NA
TGTGCCAGCAGTGATTTATCTATTCGCAGGGGGAGCAATCAGCCCCAGCATTTT
CASSDLSIRRGSNQPQHF
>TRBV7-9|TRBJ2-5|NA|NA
TGTGCCAGCAGCTTAGACCTTACCGGGACCCAGTACTTC
CASSLDLTGTQYF